This T cell receptor (beta chain) was recorded in a study of response to subunit inactivated influenza vaccine. This clonotype has only a few counts. The antigen is not known. TCRdb redid the calling of the RT-PCR reads with MiXCR, one entry per CDR3 protein. The sample records some 480,000 distinct CDR3 sequences, roughly 9.8% being singletons. Trimming took off 6 bases at V and 6 bases at J, with 18 bases between the two ends. Germline V gene data show CDR1 as MNHEY and CDR2 as SVGAGI. There are 15 residues in the CDR3. Study-level points and caveats: The authors offered the suggestion that each seasonal influenza vaccination recruits few new T cells.

The sequence was obtained from a man over 45 who received an inactivated influenza vaccine. The sequencing used PBMCs from blood, collected 40 to 50 days after vaccination. The chain combines TRBV6-5 with TRBJ2-1, with D perhaps TRBD1 (6 bases). CDR3 region: CASSYYRPRGNEQFF. In DNA, the CDR3 is TGTGCCAGCAGCTATTACAGGCCCAGGGGCAATGAGCAGTTCTTC.